The clone carrying this T cell receptor (beta chain) has at least ten counts. Each CDR3 protein gets one entry after TCRdb re-called the 5' RACE reads with MiXCR. The sample includes around 350,000 distinct CDR3 sequences, 6.2% seen only once; the top ten take about 15%. The sample originates from a study of T cells after yellow fever vaccination. The ends lost 2 bases at V and 3 bases at J; junction bases unmatched: 6. Germline-derived CDR1 and CDR2 are SGHAT and FQNNGV. This CDR3 has 16 residues. The V gene is TRBV11-2, the J gene TRBJ2-3; 9 bases are shared with TRBD2. The TCR originated in a young man who received the YFV17D yellow fever vaccine. Source: PBMCs, taken 5 days after the yellow fever booster vaccination. The CDR3 is CASSLFLREGTDTQYF. DNA of the CDR3: TGTGCCAGCAGCTTATTTTTGCGGGAGGGAACAGATACGCAGTATTTT.